This T cell receptor beta chain appears in the sequencing data of a study of sequential checkpoint blockade in melanoma. Study in general: After both sequences, patients received maintenance nivolumab.

In germline, CDR1 is SGHDT, CDR2 YYEEEE. V was clipped by 2 bases and J by 10 bases, with 10 bases between them. The CDR3 is 13 residues long. TCRdb's table, derived via immunoSEQ multiplex PCR, lists solely in-frame clones and lacks some. The table shows more than 30,000 clones, with approximately 86% occurring only once. The treatment: randomized to nivolumab then ipilimumab (arm A) or the reverse (arm B). This clone was observed a single time. The TCR was taken from a human donor with melanoma. The sample consisted of CD8+ T cells sorted from blood (inferred from file names), taken from a patient given nivolumab and ipilimumab in sequence. The V gene is TRBV5-6, the J gene TRBJ1-6, with D maybe TRBD1 (5 bases). The DNA of the CDR3 is TGTGCCAGCAGCTTCGGGACTGGATCACCCCTCCACTTT. Protein: CASSFGTGSPLHF.